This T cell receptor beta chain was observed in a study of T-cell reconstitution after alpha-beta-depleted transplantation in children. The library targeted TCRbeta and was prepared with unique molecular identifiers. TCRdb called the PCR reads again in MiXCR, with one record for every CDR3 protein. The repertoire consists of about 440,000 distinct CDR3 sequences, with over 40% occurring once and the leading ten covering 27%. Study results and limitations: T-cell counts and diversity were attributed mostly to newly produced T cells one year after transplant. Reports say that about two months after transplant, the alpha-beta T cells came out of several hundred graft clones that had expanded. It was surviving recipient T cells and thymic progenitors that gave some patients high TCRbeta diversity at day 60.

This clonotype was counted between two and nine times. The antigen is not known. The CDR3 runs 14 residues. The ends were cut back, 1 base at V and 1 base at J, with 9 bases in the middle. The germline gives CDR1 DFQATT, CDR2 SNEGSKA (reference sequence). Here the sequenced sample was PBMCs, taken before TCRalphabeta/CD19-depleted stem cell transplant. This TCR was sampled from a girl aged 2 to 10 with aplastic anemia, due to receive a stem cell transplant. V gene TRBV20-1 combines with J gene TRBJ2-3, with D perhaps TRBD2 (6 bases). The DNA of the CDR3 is TGCAGTGCTAGAGCCCCGGGGGGCACAGATACGCAGTATTTT. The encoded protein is CSARAPGGTDTQYF.